This TCR beta chain was captured by sequencing in a study of cytomegalovirus exposure and HLA in healthy donors. The CDR3 spans 13 residues. Germline V CDR1 and CDR2: SGHVS, FQNEAQ. Trimming took off 0 bases at V and 5 bases at J, with 4 bases between the two ends. Primers for the PCR totalled 60 Vbeta and 13 Jbeta. Some clones are missing from TCRdb's copy, which holds only in-frame ones; the method was immunoSEQ multiplex PCR. The sample includes roughly 100,000 clones, roughly 86% seen only once; the top ten take 9% to 12%. The receptor was isolated from a human donor in good health. Sequencing was carried out using PBMCs. This chain links TRBV7-8 with TRBJ2-2; D is unclear. The CDR3, as DNA: TGTGCCAGCAGCTTAGCGTCGACCGGGGAGCTGTTTTTT. Protein product: CASSLASTGELFF.